This TCR beta chain was obtained from a study of T cell responses to AZD1222 COVID-19 vaccine (dated by TCRdb to the early 2020s). About the investigation overall: AZD1222 recipients with second doses at about 4 weeks or about 12 weeks were pooled, because spike-specific TCR depth and breadth did not differ between schedules. Trial participants were enrolled into age subgroups of 18-55, 56-69 and 70-plus years, which contained about 150, 27 and 61 TCR-sequenced participants, respectively. A total of 233 trial participants underwent TCR sequencing, of whom around 200 received two doses of AZD1222 and about 25 received two doses of the MenACWY control vaccine. The study at large found these results: CD4 TCRs associated with the vaccine covered the entire spike protein, and the dominant responses were in regions 160-218 and 743-854. In the small 56-69-year group, the increase in depth fell short of significance, most likely because of low power. Conclusions about previously exposed vaccinees are limited because only five or six AZD1222 recipients were SARS-CoV-2 seropositive at baseline. Epitopes outside the regions mutated in the B.1.351 and B.1.1.7 variants were reportedly recognized by nearly half of the unique spike-specific TCRs. Participants were mostly white British, with more females than males. The authors suggested clonal diversity may have been underestimated. Spike-specific TCR breadth and depth rose significantly after two AZD1222 doses compared with day 0 and with MenACWY recipients. No day 14 peak-response samples were available, so repertoires were characterized only after the peak T cell response.

In regard to this clone: Its antigen is currently not known. Within one base of it there is no much larger clone, and no base qualities were kept.

The sample's time point label, in plain terms: baseline before first vaccination. Vaccinee samples came from UK trials COV001 and COV002, including a single-blind randomized controlled phase 2/3 trial of AZD1222 (ChAdOx1 nCoV-19) in healthy adults. For TCRbeta chain sequencing, PBMC samples from trial participants were taken at day 0 and at day 28 after the second dose. The CDR3 regions of human TCRbeta chains were analyzed by immunosequencing. Concerning the study's data processing: TCRs in the repertoires were compared against a reference library of SARS-CoV-2-specific TCRs that had been generated with the MIRA antigen-specificity platform. Breadth meant the fraction of unique TCRs that were SARS-CoV-2-associated, whereas depth meant the fraction of total T cells that were SARS-CoV-2-associated. Using the MIRA data, each spike-specific TCR was mapped to the spike region that the TCR reacts to and placed in a CD4 or CD8 class. Log10-transformed breadth and depth values were compared by one-way ANOVA with Sidak's multiple comparisons tests. TCRdb took this table from immuneACCESS and kept in-frame rearrangements with V and J called. Such tables lack part of the clones; where checked against another copy, unresolved V genes explain under half of the gap, and the rest is unexplained. Clone size and V and J calls were adopted from that table, with D and trimming inferred from the DNA. In all, the sample holds some 100,000 clones, and roughly 84% of those were seen once. The ten most abundant clones make up 17% of the sample.

The junction shows trimming of 5 bases on V and 3 bases on J, plus 13 bases between the germline ends. The CDR3 numbers 15 residues from cysteine through phenylalanine. Only the CDR3 DNA is retained, 45 bases long and in frame from the first base. Reading the germline V gene gives CDR1 SGHTA and CDR2 FQGNSA. The sequenced sample was peripheral blood, obtained on day 0 of AZD1222 vaccination. The V and J segments used are TRBV7-2 and TRBJ2-2; no D gene call is confident. The clonotype originates from an adult in good health. The DNA sequence reads TGTGCCAGCAGCCCACTTGGGTTGGACACCGGGGAGCTGTTTTTT. Its protein is CASSPLGLDTGELFF.